This TCR beta chain stems from a study of T cell repertoires in cytomegalovirus infection (dated 2019 in TCRdb). Some background on the complete study: Because public TCR beta signatures pointed to carriage of CMV infection together with the matching HLA type, the HLA type of each donor mattered for the analysis. What the research found in general, with its limitations: Carriers of CMV infection plus the relevant HLA type were discriminated by the cumulative frequency of public TCR beta family members in the study cohort and in an independent roughly 320-donor cohort. The ex vivo response was dominated by HLA-C-restricted CMV-specific TCR beta clonotypes, which also provided the single most frequent clonotype in two of eight donors.

The reads were generated on an Illumina HiSeq 1500. TCRdb trimmed the raw reads at Q25, called clones with MiXCR and kept productive beta chains. Each record represents a unique CDR3 protein, reported with the most common genes and DNA among its rows. Here the sample has some 440,000 distinct CDR3 sequences; about 33% occur a single time. The ten largest clones take up around 13% of the sample. As to this clonotype: Its antigen is not yet known. Base qualities are not provided; no much larger clone lies one nucleotide away.

The V end loses 4 bases and the J end loses 8 bases, and a stretch of 15 bases separates them. Its CDR3 holds 15 amino acids, cysteine through phenylalanine. Just the 45-base CDR3 DNA is kept, in frame starting at base 1. As encoded in the germline V gene, CDR1 is LGHNA while CDR2 is YNFKEQ. Sample: PBMCs. This TCR derives from a human donor in good health (CMV status not recorded). Some clones in this sample may be carry-over from other donors' samples. Rearrangement joined TRBV4-2 to TRBJ1-6; tentative D gene TRBD1, with 5 bases matching. Here the CDR3 is given as CASSPSAGTYSPLHF. The sequenced DNA is TGTGCCAGCAGCCCTAGTGCCGGGACTTATTCACCCCTCCACTTT.